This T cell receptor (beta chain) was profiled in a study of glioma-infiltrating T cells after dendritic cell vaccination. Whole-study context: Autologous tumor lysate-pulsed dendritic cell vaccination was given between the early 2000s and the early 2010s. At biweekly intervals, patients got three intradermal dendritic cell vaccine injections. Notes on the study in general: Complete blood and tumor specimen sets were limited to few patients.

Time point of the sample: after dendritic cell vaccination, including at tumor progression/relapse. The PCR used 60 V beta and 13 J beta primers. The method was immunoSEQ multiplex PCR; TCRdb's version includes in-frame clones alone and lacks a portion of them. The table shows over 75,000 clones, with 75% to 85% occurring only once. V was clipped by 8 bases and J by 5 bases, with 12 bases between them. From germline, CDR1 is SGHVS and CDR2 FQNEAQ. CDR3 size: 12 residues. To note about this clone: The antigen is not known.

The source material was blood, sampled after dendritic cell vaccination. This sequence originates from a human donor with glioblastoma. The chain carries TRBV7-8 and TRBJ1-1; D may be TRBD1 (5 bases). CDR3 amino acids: CASLMGGTEAFF. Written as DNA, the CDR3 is TGTGCCAGCCTAATGGGGGGTACTGAAGCTTTCTTT.